These T cell receptor beta chains were read from a single sample in a study of shared clonotypes between healthy human individuals. The assay was immunoSEQ multiplex PCR, and TCRdb's table has in-frame clones only and misses some. The data contain about 510,000 clones, about 79% of them singletons. The sequenced material came from PBMCs. These receptors came from a woman aged 40-49 years in good health. Some clones in this sample may be carry-over from other donors' samples. CDR3s include the opening cysteine and the closing phenylalanine or tryptophan. Fields, in order: D gene, clone size, V gene, J gene, CDR3 protein, CDR3 DNA. A D gene is named only where the DNA matches it firmly. Clone sizes are given selectively: once, few, many, or a class where the clone is expanded.

D: -
size: -
V: TRBV7-9
J: TRBJ1-4
CDR3: CASSIDSRVNEKLFF
DNA: TGTGCCAGCAGCATAGATTCCCGGGTTAATGAAAAACTGTTTTTT

D: TRBD1
size: -
V: TRBV4-3
J: TRBJ2-5
CDR3: CASSRSGTEGLETQYF
DNA: TGCGCCAGCAGCCGATCCGGGACAGAGGGTCTGGAGACCCAGTACTTC

D: -
size: -
V: TRBV7-8
J: TRBJ1-4
CDR3: CASSSYATNEKLFF
DNA: TGTGCCAGCAGCTCCTATGCAACTAATGAAAAACTGTTTTTT

D: TRBD2
size: few
V: TRBV7-2
J: TRBJ2-4
CDR3: CASSLVSGRPAKNIQYF
DNA: TGTGCCAGCAGCTTAGTGAGCGGGAGACCGGCCAAAAACATTCAGTACTTC

D: -
size: few
V: TRBV6-1
J: TRBJ2-3
CDR3: CASTQERVGDTQYF
DNA: TGTGCCAGCACCCAGGAGCGGGTCGGAGATACGCAGTATTTT

D: -
size: -
V: TRBV10-3
J: TRBJ1-3
CDR3: CAISESRAGNTIYF
DNA: TGTGCCATCAGTGAGTCCCGCGCTGGAAACACCATATATTTT

D: TRBD2
size: -
V: TRBV11-2
J: TRBJ2-1
CDR3: CASSARALGVAGYNEQFF
DNA: TGTGCCAGCAGCGCCCGCGCCCTGGGAGTAGCGGGGTACAATGAGCAGTTCTTC

D: TRBD1
size: -
V: TRBV28
J: TRBJ1-5
CDR3: CASSSKRPGTGFGNQPQHF
DNA: TGTGCCAGCAGTTCAAAACGTCCCGGGACAGGGTTTGGCAATCAGCCCCAGCATTTT

D: TRBD2
size: -
V: TRBV4-1
J: TRBJ2-5
CDR3: CASSGGRGETQYF
DNA: TGCGCCAGCAGCGGCGGGAGAGGGGAGACCCAGTACTTC

D: TRBD1
size: -
V: TRBV18
J: TRBJ2-7
CDR3: CASSPRLTGRDEQYF
DNA: TGTGCCAGCTCACCACGGCTGACAGGGCGCGACGAGCAGTACTTC

D: -
size: -
V: TRBV27
J: TRBJ1-5
CDR3: CASSLGGIGNQPQHF
DNA: TGTGCCAGCAGCCTGGGGGGTATTGGCAATCAGCCCCAGCATTTT

D: -
size: -
V: TRBV28
J: TRBJ2-7
CDR3: CASASPSALNEQYF
DNA: TGTGCCAGCGCCTCTCCCTCTGCTTTGAATGAGCAGTACTTC

D: -
size: -
V: TRBV19
J: TRBJ2-7
CDR3: CASRDPGTAGSYEQYF
DNA: TGTGCCAGTAGAGATCCCGGGACCGCGGGATCCTACGAGCAGTACTTC

D: TRBD2
size: -
V: TRBV11-2
J: TRBJ2-5
CDR3: CASSLDRSGSAGVTQYF
DNA: TGTGCCAGCAGCTTAGATAGGAGCGGGAGTGCAGGGGTGACCCAGTACTTC

D: -
size: -
V: TRBV28
J: TRBJ2-7
CDR3: CASSTFWRASSYEQYF
DNA: TGTGCCAGCAGTACTTTCTGGCGGGCAAGCTCCTACGAGCAGTACTTC

D: TRBD2
size: -
V: TRBV13
J: TRBJ2-5
CDR3: CASSFRGGETQYF
DNA: TGTGCCAGCAGCTTCCGGGGGGGAGAGACCCAGTACTTC

D: -
size: -
V: TRBV7-9
J: TRBJ2-2
CDR3: CASSLVPGSGELFF
DNA: TGTGCCAGCAGCTTAGTTCCCGGCTCCGGGGAGCTGTTTTTT

D: -
size: once
V: TRBV11-2
J: TRBJ1-1
CDR3: CASSSDIPGTEAFF
DNA: TGTGCCAGCAGCTCGGACATCCCGGGCACTGAAGCTTTCTTT

D: -
size: -
V: TRBV27
J: TRBJ1-1
CDR3: CASSLWGRNTEAFF
DNA: TGTGCCAGCAGTTTATGGGGTAGGAACACTGAAGCTTTCTTT

D: -
size: -
V: TRBV7-8
J: TRBJ1-1
CDR3: CAGSLGAGLEAFF
DNA: TGTGCCGGCAGCTTAGGGGCAGGGCTTGAAGCTTTCTTT

D: TRBD2
size: -
V: TRBV27
J: TRBJ2-1
CDR3: CASSSVGVAGVPAYNEQFF
DNA: TGTGCCAGCAGTTCCGTGGGAGTAGCGGGAGTCCCCGCTTACAATGAGCAGTTCTTC

D: TRBD2
size: -
V: TRBV11-2
J: TRBJ2-7
CDR3: CASSPRTSGSHVVHEQYF
DNA: TGTGCCAGCAGCCCGAGGACTAGCGGGAGTCATGTTGTCCACGAGCAGTACTTC

D: -
size: -
V: TRBV5-8
J: TRBJ1-1
CDR3: CASSLGIGWKAFF
DNA: TGTGCCAGCAGCTTGGGGATAGGCTGGAAAGCTTTCTTT

D: -
size: once
V: TRBV11-2
J: TRBJ2-1
CDR3: CASSLGSPEWYEQFF
DNA: TGTGCCAGCAGCTTAGGTAGCCCAGAGTGGTATGAGCAGTTCTTC

D: -
size: -
V: TRBV5-1
J: TRBJ1-4
CDR3: CASSPSGEEGEKLFF
DNA: TGCGCCAGCAGCCCCTCAGGGGAGGAAGGTGAAAAACTGTTTTTT

D: TRBD2
size: -
V: TRBV11-3
J: TRBJ2-6
CDR3: CASSRGGPGANVLTF
DNA: TGTGCCAGCAGCCGGGGGGGGCCTGGGGCCAACGTCCTGACTTTC

D: -
size: -
V: TRBV19
J: TRBJ1-1
CDR3: CASSKQGRNTEAFF
DNA: TGTGCCAGTAGTAAACAGGGCAGGAACACTGAAGCTTTCTTT

D: TRBD2
size: -
V: TRBV5-4
J: TRBJ2-1
CDR3: CASSAREGDIYEQFF
DNA: TGTGCCAGCAGCGCACGGGAGGGCGATATCTATGAGCAGTTCTTC

D: TRBD1
size: -
V: TRBV27
J: TRBJ1-1
CDR3: CASSFRTGFDTEAFF
DNA: TGTGCCAGCAGTTTCCGGACAGGGTTCGACACTGAAGCTTTCTTT

D: -
size: -
V: TRBV10-3
J: TRBJ2-1
CDR3: CAIKGLQGSYNEQFF
DNA: TGTGCCATCAAGGGACTTCAAGGCTCCTACAATGAGCAGTTCTTC

D: -
size: -
V: TRBV5-1
J: TRBJ1-6
CDR3: CASSLGPETGSNSPLHF
DNA: TGCGCCAGCAGCCTCGGACCCGAAACGGGATCGAATTCACCCCTCCACTTT

D: -
size: -
V: TRBV28
J: TRBJ2-6
CDR3: CASTTVQGTAGANVLTF
DNA: TGTGCCAGCACCACCGTCCAGGGGACTGCTGGGGCCAACGTCCTGACTTTC

D: TRBD1
size: -
V: TRBV6-6
J: TRBJ1-6
CDR3: CASSLEGAANSPLHF
DNA: TGTGCCAGCAGTTTGGAGGGGGCTGCTAATTCACCCCTCCACTTT

D: -
size: -
V: TRBV7-9
J: TRBJ2-1
CDR3: CAIPYRRSVFNEQFF
DNA: TGTGCCATCCCTTATCGACGTAGCGTCTTCAATGAGCAGTTCTTC

D: TRBD2
size: few
V: TRBV9
J: TRBJ2-7
CDR3: CASSVEGGSPYEQYF
DNA: TGTGCCAGCAGCGTAGAGGGAGGGAGCCCCTACGAGCAGTACTTC

D: TRBD2
size: once
V: TRBV15
J: TRBJ2-3
CDR3: CATSRGTSGKRDTQYF
DNA: TGTGCCACCAGCAGGGGGACTAGCGGGAAGAGGGATACGCAGTATTTT

D: TRBD1
size: -
V: TRBV10-3
J: TRBJ2-2
CDR3: CAIRPGTGAANTGELFF
DNA: TGTGCCATCAGGCCCGGGACAGGGGCGGCGAACACCGGGGAGCTGTTTTTT

D: TRBD2
size: -
V: TRBV6-5
J: TRBJ2-7
CDR3: CASSYGGGPYEQYF
DNA: TGTGCCAGCAGTTACGGCGGGGGGCCCTACGAGCAGTACTTC

D: -
size: -
V: TRBV6-6
J: TRBJ2-3
CDR3: CASRSSHAADTQYF
DNA: TGTGCCAGCAGGTCTAGCCACGCCGCAGATACGCAGTATTTT

D: -
size: once
V: TRBV7-3
J: TRBJ2-5
CDR3: CASSAFNSEETQYF
DNA: TGTGCCAGCAGCGCCTTTAACTCCGAAGAGACCCAGTACTTC

D: -
size: -
V: TRBV28
J: TRBJ2-5
CDR3: CASSPPYF
DNA: TGTGCCAGCAGCCCCCCGTACTTC

D: -
size: -
V: TRBV20-1
J: TRBJ1-2
CDR3: CSAYDSDGYTF
DNA: TGCAGTGCCTACGACAGCGATGGCTACACTTTC

D: TRBD1
size: -
V: TRBV10-3
J: TRBJ2-5
CDR3: CAIGIGTAQETQYF
DNA: TGTGCCATCGGGATCGGGACAGCTCAAGAGACCCAGTACTTC

D: TRBD2
size: -
V: TRBV19
J: TRBJ2-2
CDR3: CASSILSGRGTGELFF
DNA: TGTGCCAGTAGTATCCTTAGCGGGAGGGGGACCGGGGAGCTGTTTTTT